The 8 T cell receptor beta chains below were found in one sample sequenced in a study of blood T cell repertoires in COVID-19. The protocol was immunoSEQ multiplex PCR, while the TCRdb copy is restricted to in-frame clones and leaves out a portion. This repertoire shows 200,000 to 250,000 clones, approximately 85% found once; its top ten account for roughly 1.9%. Sequencing was carried out using PBMCs or T cells enriched from blood (not recorded which). Receptor source: a woman aged 50 to 60 who had recovered from COVID-19.

The V and J genes are TRBV29-1 and TRBJ2-3, with 11 bases lining up with TRBD1. In germline, CDR1 is SQVTM, CDR2 ANQGSEA. The CDR3 totals 14 residues. V trimming: 2 bases; J trimming: 5 bases; junction bases outside the gene matches: 3. This chain's CDR3 is CSVEPGTGGDTQYF. For the CDR3, the DNA is TGCAGCGTTGAACCCGGGACAGGGGGAGATACGCAGTATTTT.

The chain combines TRBV3-1 (or the pseudogene TRBV3-2) with TRBJ2-5; 7 bases match TRBD1. This CDR3 is built from 15 residues. The trim removed 4 bases at V and 3 bases at J, leaving 8 bases unmatched. Looked up from germline, CDR1 is LGHDT and CDR2 is YNNKEL (reference sequence). The CDR3 bases are TGTGCCAGCAGCCGACGGGACAGAGTGAAAGAGACCCAGTACTTC. Translation gives CASSRRDRVKETQYF.

V gene TRBV20-1 combines with J gene TRBJ1-2; weak D call: TRBD1 (5 bases). V was cut by 8 bases and J by 6 bases, with 13 bases left in between. The CDR3 has 11 residues. CDR1 and CDR2 (germline): DFQATT, SNEGSKA (reference sequence). CDR3 DNA sequence: TGCAGTCCCGTAAGACAGCATGGCTACACCTTC. It yields the protein CSPVRQHGYTF.

This rearrangement joins TRBV19 to TRBJ2-7; weak D call: TRBD2 (5 bases). V lost 5 bases and J 7 bases, leaving 12 bases between the germline ends. Germline lookup yields CDR1 LNHDA and CDR2 SQIVND (reference sequence). The CDR3 contains 12 residues. As DNA, the CDR3 is TGTGCCAGTAGTCCAGACCCGGGGGAGCAGTACTTC. Its protein product is CASSPDPGEQYF.

This clone was seen a handful of times. V gene TRBV11-2 combines with J gene TRBJ2-5; 8 bases fit TRBD2. The CDR3 has 17 amino acids. The junction had 11 bases not matched to a gene; V was cut back by 1 base and J by 4 bases. Germline V gene lookup returns CDR1 SGHAT and CDR2 FQNNGV. The CDR3 DNA reads as TGTGCCAGCAGCTTAGGGGCCGGGACTAGGGGGAGAGAGACCCAGTACTTC. This sequence encodes CASSLGAGTRGRETQYF.

For the CDR3, the DNA is TGTGCCACCAGCAGCCGAGGGGGCGGGGAGACCCAGTACTTC. Translated, it gives CATSSRGGGETQYF. The chain joins TRBV15 to TRBJ2-5; 7 positions agree with TRBD1. This CDR3 region has 14 residues. The V gene end was trimmed by 3 bases and the J gene end by 5 bases; junction bases not matched to a gene: 6. Germline lookup yields CDR1 LNHNV and CDR2 YYDKDF (reference sequence).

This clone was seen just once. This chain links TRBV28 with TRBJ2-5, with D unresolved. The CDR3 runs 15 residues. Germline assignment: CDR1 MDHEN and CDR2 SYDVKM. V lost 6 bases, J lost 5 bases, and 19 bases lay in between. The chain's CDR3 is CASRTTLTGWETQYF. CDR3 sequence (DNA): TGTGCCAGCAGAACAACCCTTACCGGGTGGGAGACCCAGTACTTC.

This sequence joins TRBV7-2 and TRBJ1-4, with 8 bases identical to TRBD1. Germline values: CDR1 SGHTA, CDR2 FQGNSA. J gave up 8 bases and V 5 bases, and 7 bases lay outside the gene matches. There are 14 residues in the CDR3. The DNA for the CDR3 is TGTGCCAGCAGCCCGACAGGGGTCGGGGAAAAACTGTTTTTT. Its protein is CASSPTGVGEKLFF.